This TCR beta chain stems from a study of early stage breast cancer tumors (dated by TCRdb to between 2016 and 2019). For context, the study as a whole: Of the 15 to 20 invasive breast tumors, around twelve were found to be estrogen receptor-positive, progesterone receptor-positive and HER2-negative. The samples as a whole yielded some 2,500,000 detected templates, corresponding to roughly 1.1 million unique clonotypes. Most of the 12 ER+/PR+/HER2- tumors were invasive ductal carcinomas, while the other four were invasive lobular carcinomas. A read coverage of roughly 10-fold per sample was achieved on average. The investigation overall reported the following: Compared with adjacent normal breast tissue, tumors had about 2.6-fold higher T cell density and higher clonality. Repertoires from blood and normal breast were more alike than repertoires from blood and tumor, and in about 90% of the 16 patients, comparing each tissue with blood separated tumor from normal. Enriched TCRB sequences shared across patients were mostly commonly generated sequences, unlikely to play an important role in the tumor microenvironment. The small cohort size prevented analysis by tumor subtype. Chain pairing and functional markers such as CD4, CD8 and FOXP3 were missed by bulk genomic DNA sequencing of unsorted cells.

Dicing about 18-55 mg of tumor tissue typically gave a DNA yield of more than 2.5 ug. The study profiled bulk TCR beta-chain repertoires in matched peripheral blood, tumor and adjacent normal breast tissue taken from about 16 patients with early-stage breast cancer. Once resection was done, tumor tissue identified by eye was cut out and put into prechilled RNAlater. Tumor tissue (about 18-50 mg) was diced and homogenized in RLTplus buffer with beta-mercaptoethanol and antifoaming agent using a TissueLyser II. The Qiagen AllPrep DNA/RNA Mini kit was used to extract genomic DNA. Each sample was amplified as two independent genomic DNA replicates: 0.45 to 0.5 ug for blood and approximately 1.5 ug for tumor or normal breast. TCRB sequencing of genomic DNA was carried out with the ImmunoSeq Intro kit according to the manufacturer's instructions. For absolute quantification, the roughly 32-cycle multiplex PCR included proprietary primers along with spike-in control sequences. Single-end 150-bp reads were used to sequence an 87-bp fragment covering the CDR3 and the flanking V and J genes. Each lane of an Illumina MiSeq running version 3.0 chemistry carried seven multiplexed samples, with two replicates apiece. The authors processed their data as follows. Raw data were processed by the vendor's proprietary pipeline, with both replicates merged into one result per sample. To define clonotypes, the study grouped productive rearrangements that shared the V-gene family, CDR3 amino acid sequence and J-gene segment. Clonality was calculated as 1 minus the normalized Shannon entropy (Pielou evenness) of TCRB abundances. T cell density was estimated as total templates divided by the number of input cells, with the number of input cells inferred from the DNA input amount. Recon was used with default parameters to estimate total repertoire diversity and clonality. Tumor-enriched clonotypes were defined as having over 0.1% abundance in tumor and at least 32-fold higher abundance than in normal breast. The source is immuneACCESS, and TCRdb retained only in-frame sequences with V and J called. Part of the clones is not carried over; for the studies checked, unresolved V genes explain less than half of this, and the remainder is unexplained. That table furnishes V, J and clone size, whereas the DNA furnished D and trimming. This sample comprises 9,500 to 11,000 clones, about 73% of them detected only once. The ten largest clones take up 20% to 25% of the sample.

Turning to this clone: Its antigen target is currently unknown. Nothing much larger sits one base from this clone, and base qualities are not available.

The germline V gene gives CDR1 as SGHRS and CDR2 as YFSETQ. From its cysteine to its phenylalanine, the CDR3 spans 13 amino acids. Only the CDR3 DNA stays, 39 bases, in frame from base 1. Ends trimmed: V by 4 bases, J by 0 bases; bases unmatched to a gene: 1. The chain joins TRBV5-1 to TRBJ2-7; 7 of the junction bases match TRBD1. The sequence was collected from a person aged 40 to 49 with breast cancer. Sequencing input: breast tumor tissue. CDR3 reads: CASSRQGSYEQYF. The nucleotides are TGCGCCAGCAGCCGACAGGGCTCCTACGAGCAGTACTTC.